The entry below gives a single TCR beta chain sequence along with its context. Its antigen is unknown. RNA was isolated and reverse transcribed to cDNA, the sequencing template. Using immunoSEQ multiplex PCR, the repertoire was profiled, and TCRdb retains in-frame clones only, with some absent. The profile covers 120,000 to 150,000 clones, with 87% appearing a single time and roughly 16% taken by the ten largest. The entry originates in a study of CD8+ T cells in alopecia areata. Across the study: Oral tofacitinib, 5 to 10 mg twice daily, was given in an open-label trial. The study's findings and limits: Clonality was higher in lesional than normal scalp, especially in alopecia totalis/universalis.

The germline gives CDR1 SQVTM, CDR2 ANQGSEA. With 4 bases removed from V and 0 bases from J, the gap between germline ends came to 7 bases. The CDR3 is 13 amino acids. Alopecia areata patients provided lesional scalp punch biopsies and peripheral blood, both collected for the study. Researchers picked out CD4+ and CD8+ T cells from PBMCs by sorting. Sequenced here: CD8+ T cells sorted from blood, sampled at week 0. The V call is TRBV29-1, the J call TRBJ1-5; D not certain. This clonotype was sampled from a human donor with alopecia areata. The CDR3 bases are TGCAGCGTTGCATCGGATAGCAATCAGCCCCAGCATTTT. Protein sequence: CSVASDSNQPQHF.